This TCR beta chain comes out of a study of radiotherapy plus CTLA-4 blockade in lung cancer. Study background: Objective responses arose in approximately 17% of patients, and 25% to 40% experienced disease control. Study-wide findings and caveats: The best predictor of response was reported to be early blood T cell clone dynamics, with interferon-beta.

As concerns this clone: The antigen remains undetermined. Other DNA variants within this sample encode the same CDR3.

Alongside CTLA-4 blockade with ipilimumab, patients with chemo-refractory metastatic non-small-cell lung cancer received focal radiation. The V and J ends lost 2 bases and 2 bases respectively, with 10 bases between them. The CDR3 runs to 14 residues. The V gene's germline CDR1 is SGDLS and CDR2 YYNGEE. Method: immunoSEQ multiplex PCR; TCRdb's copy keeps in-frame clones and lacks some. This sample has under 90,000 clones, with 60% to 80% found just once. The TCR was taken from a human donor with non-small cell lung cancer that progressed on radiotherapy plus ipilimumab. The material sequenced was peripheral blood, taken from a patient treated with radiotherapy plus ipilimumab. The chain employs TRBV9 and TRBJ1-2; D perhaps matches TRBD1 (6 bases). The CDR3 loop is CASSVRQGNYGYTF. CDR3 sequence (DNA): TGTGCCAGCAGCGTTCGTCAGGGGAACTATGGCTACACCTTC.